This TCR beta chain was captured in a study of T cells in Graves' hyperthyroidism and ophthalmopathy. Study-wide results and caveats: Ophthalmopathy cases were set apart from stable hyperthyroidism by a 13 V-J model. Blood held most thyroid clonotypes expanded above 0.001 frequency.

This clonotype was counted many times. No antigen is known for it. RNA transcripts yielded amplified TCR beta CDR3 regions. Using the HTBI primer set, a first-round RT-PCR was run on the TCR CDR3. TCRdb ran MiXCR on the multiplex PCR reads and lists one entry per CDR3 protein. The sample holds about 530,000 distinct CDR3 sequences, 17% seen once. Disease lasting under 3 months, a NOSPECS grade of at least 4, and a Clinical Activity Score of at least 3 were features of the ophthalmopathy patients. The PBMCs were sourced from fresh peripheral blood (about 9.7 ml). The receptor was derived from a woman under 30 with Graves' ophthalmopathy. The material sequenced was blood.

Written as DNA, the CDR3 is TGTGCCATCTATAGGAGGGGGCTTGACAATGAGCAGTTCTTC. Protein: CAIYRRGLDNEQFF. V and J are TRBV7-8 and TRBJ2-1, with D possibly matching TRBD1 (7 bases). This CDR3 comprises 14 residues. From germline, CDR1 is SGHVS and CDR2 FQNEAQ. Trimming pared 10 bases from V and 5 bases from J, leaving 18 bases between.